This record looks at one TCR beta chain sequence and its context. Its target is not known. This sample stems from a study of cytotoxic CD8 clonotypes in ibrutinib-treated CLL. Target depth was 1 in 200,000 to 1 in 1 million T cells, about 10x per clonotype. This table comes from immunoSEQ multiplex PCR, and its TCRdb copy is limited to in-frame clones, with some not included. The top ten hold more than 6% of the sample, which has about 310,000 clones, around four fifths seen once. Study-wide results and limits: Clonality went up at the time of ibrutinib response, stayed stable in sustained remission, and later dropped back toward its baseline level at progression.

Germline trimming cut 4 bases from V and 0 bases from J; bases unmatched to any gene: 6. CDR1 and CDR2 (germline): SGHRS, YFSETQ. There are 17 residues in the CDR3. The TCR originated in a human donor with chronic lymphocytic leukemia. V and J are TRBV5-1 and TRBJ2-3; 12 positions match TRBD2. Sequencing used PBMCs, obtained before ibrutinib treatment. CDR3: CASSQDGTSGSTDTQYF. CDR3 DNA: TGCGCCAGCAGCCAGGATGGGACTAGCGGGAGCACAGATACGCAGTATTTT.